Presented here are 13 T cell receptor beta chains from one specimen sequenced in a study of blood T cell repertoires in COVID-19. The table came from immunoSEQ multiplex PCR; TCRdb's copy has only in-frame clones and leaves some out. The sample has some 140,000 clones; approximately 85% are singletons. Sequenced material: peripheral blood. These receptor sequences come from a human donor in a cohort sampled during active COVID-19.

This sequence joins TRBV15 and TRBJ1-2, with a weak D call TRBD1 (5 bases). CDR1 is LNHNV, CDR2 YYDKDF, per germline (reference sequence). The CDR3 is made up of 14 amino acids. Trimming removed 0 bases at V and 8 bases at J, with 13 bases between. CDR3 in DNA: TGTGCCACCAGCAGAGATCGGGGGGGGACCGGCTACACCTTC. This codes for CATSRDRGGTGYTF.

The chain combines TRBV30 with TRBJ1-1; D is unresolved. V was clipped by 8 bases and J by 4 bases, with 14 bases between them. In germline, CDR1 is GTSNPN, CDR2 SVGIG (reference sequence). This CDR3 has 12 amino acids. The CDR3 bases are TGTGCCGCCAGGCCAAAAGGCACTGAAGCTTTCTTT. This codes for CAARPKGTEAFF.

This CDR3 is CASSLVTGPYEQYF. CDR3 nucleotides: TGCGCCAGCAGCTTGGTTACAGGGCCCTACGAGCAGTACTTC. The chain links TRBV5-1 to TRBJ2-7; tentatively, D is TRBD1 (6 bases). Trimming removed 0 bases at V and 2 bases at J, with 9 bases between. This CDR3 has 14 amino acids. Germline loops: CDR1 SGHRS, CDR2 YFSETQ.

This clone was recorded once. The rearrangement links TRBV27 to TRBJ2-7, with 11 bases fitting TRBD2. Germline lookup yields CDR1 MNHEY and CDR2 SMNVEV (reference sequence). V lost 0 bases to trimming and J lost 7 bases; unmatched junction nucleotides: 5. The CDR3 runs to 15 residues. CDR3 in DNA: TGTGCCAGCAGTTTATCGACTAGCGGGGCTGGAGAGCAGTACTTC. This sequence encodes CASSLSTSGAGEQYF.

V is TRBV14 and J is TRBJ1-2; D remains ambiguous. V gave up 0 bases and J gave up 8 bases, with 10 bases separating them. CDR1 is SGHDN and CDR2 is FVKESK in the germline V gene. This CDR3 is built from 13 residues. CDR3 residues: CASSQDGPLGYTF. In nucleotides, the CDR3 is TGTGCCAGCAGCCAAGATGGCCCGTTAGGCTACACCTTC.

The V call is TRBV6-5, the J call TRBJ2-1, with a tentative D call TRBD2 (6 bases). The ends were cut back, 11 bases at V and 8 bases at J, with 25 bases in the middle. Germline V gene sequence: CDR1 MNHEY, CDR2 SVGAGI. This CDR3 region has 15 residues. As DNA, the CDR3 is TGTGCCGCGGGCCGGTCTAGCGCTGATATCGATGAGCAGTTCTTC. It codes for CAAGRSSADIDEQFF.

CDR3 bases: TGTGCCATCAGTGAGTCAACCCACAAGGAGGGCTACACCTTC. Its translation is CAISESTHKEGYTF. The V and J genes are TRBV10-3 and TRBJ1-2, with D unclear. V was clipped by 0 bases and J by 8 bases, with 13 bases between them. This CDR3 is 14 amino acids long. Per the germline V gene, CDR1 is ENHRY and CDR2 is SYGVKD.

This clone was observed a few times. This chain links TRBV27 with TRBJ2-2; 16 bases agree with TRBD2. J was trimmed by 13 bases and V by 6 bases; bases with no gene match: 5. The CDR3 loop spans 14 amino acids. Germline CDR1 reads MNHEY; CDR2 reads SMNVEV (reference sequence). This CDR3 is CASRGLAGGLRLFF. The CDR3 DNA sequence: TGTGCCAGCAGGGGACTAGCGGGGGGGCTACGGCTGTTTTTT.

This chain joins TRBV9 and TRBJ2-1, with TRBD1 as a possible D gene (5 bases). The CDR3 runs to 12 residues. V lost 10 bases and J lost 6, with 14 bases in between. Germline CDR1 and CDR2: SGDLS and YYNGEE. CDR3 residues: CAGSPGFNEQFF. Here the CDR3 DNA reads TGTGCCGGCTCCCCAGGGTTCAATGAGCAGTTCTTC.

CDR3: CASSAHSGSTDTQYF. The CDR3, as DNA: TGTGCCAGCAGCGCACATAGCGGTAGCACAGATACGCAGTATTTT. J is TRBJ2-3 and V is TRBV11-2; D might be TRBD2 (6 bases). CDR3 size: 15 residues. V shed 5 bases and J shed 0 bases, with 12 bases lying between them. CDR1 is SGHAT, CDR2 FQNNGV, per germline. The full variable domain, rest sourced from reference TRBV11-2 and TRBJ2-3, is EAGVAQSPRYKIIEKRQSVAFWCNPISGHATLYWYQQILGQGPKLLIQFQNNGVVDDSQLPKDRFSAERLKGVDSTLKIQPAKLEDSAVYLCASSAHSGSTDTQYFGPGTRLTVL.

V usage is TRBV10-2 and J usage is TRBJ1-4, with 12 bases matching TRBD1. Germline assignment: CDR1 WSHSY and CDR2 SAAADI. The ends lost 2 bases at V and 2 bases at J; junction bases unmatched: 9. This CDR3 has 19 residues. The CDR3: CASSEPPGQGAHTNEKLFF. The CDR3, as DNA: TGCGCCAGCAGTGAGCCTCCGGGACAGGGGGCGCATACTAATGAAAAACTGTTTTTT.

The rearrangement joins TRBV29-1 to TRBJ2-7; 13 bases match TRBD2. Germline lookup yields CDR1 SQVTM and CDR2 ANQGSEA. V shed 7 bases, J shed 5 bases, and the junction held 2 bases outside the gene matches. CDR3 length equals 12 residues. The CDR3 region has the DNA TGCAGCGCGACTAGCGGGGGGAACGAGCAGTACTTC. It codes for CSATSGGNEQYF.

The chain employs TRBV5-1 and TRBJ1-1, with TRBD1 as a possible D gene (5 bases). V lost 0 bases, J lost 3 bases, and 12 bases lay in between. The CDR3 spans 15 residues. Germline V gene data show CDR1 as SGHRS and CDR2 as YFSETQ. The CDR3 DNA follows: TGCGCCAGCAGCTTGGTGGACACAGGATACACTGAAGCTTTCTTT. It yields the protein CASSLVDTGYTEAFF.